This passage covers 7 T cell receptor beta chains from one sample sequenced in a study of metastatic and nonmetastatic thyroid tumors. TCRdb reprocessed the PCR reads using MiXCR. The repertoire consists of around 37,000 clones, with less than 25% occurring once and the leading ten covering roughly 16%. Among the patients, none had received any treatment before thyroid surgery. Material: blood. The receptors were sampled from a female donor with papillary thyroid cancer or a benign thyroid nodule (not recorded which). Some clones in this sample may be carry-over from other donors' samples.

J is TRBJ2-7 and V is TRBV14; 10 nucleotides match TRBD1. This CDR3 comprises 14 residues. Looked up from germline, CDR1 is SGHDN and CDR2 is FVKESK. The junction had 8 bases not matched to a gene; V was cut back by 4 bases and J by 8 bases. CDR3 region: CASSLDRGVLKQYF. CDR3 in DNA: TGTGCCAGCAGCCTGGACAGGGGGGTATTAAAGCAGTACTTC.

In its sample, this clone was seen many times. The chain links TRBV5-1 to TRBJ2-7; 8 nucleotides align to TRBD2. The V segment lost 2 bases and the J segment 6 bases; nucleotides outside the gene matches: 7. Germline CDR1 SGHRS, CDR2 YFSETQ. The CDR3 has 14 amino acids. CDR3 sequence reads: CASSFGSGTSEQYF. Here the CDR3 DNA reads TGCGCCAGCAGCTTCGGTAGCGGGACCTCCGAGCAGTACTTC.

The rearrangement joins TRBV20-1 to TRBJ1-6; D not resolved. Germline V gene lookup returns CDR1 DFQATT and CDR2 SNEGSKA (reference sequence). The V end lost 3 bases, the J end lost 4 bases, and 13 bases lay between the germline ends. The CDR3 runs to 15 residues. The CDR3 DNA is TGCAGTGCTAGGTGGATTAGAAGGTATAATTCACCCCTCCACTTT. Protein sequence: CSARWIRRYNSPLHF.

This clone was detected many times. The gene calls are TRBV11-2 and TRBJ1-1; 7 nucleotides match TRBD1. The ends lost 8 bases at V and 5 bases at J; junction bases unmatched: 5. The CDR3 runs 12 residues. The germline V gene has CDR1 SGHAT and CDR2 FQNNGV. CDR3 sequence reads: CASEGALTEAFF. As DNA, the CDR3 is TGTGCCAGCGAGGGGGCTTTGACTGAAGCTTTCTTT.

This clone was picked up many times. The rearrangement links TRBV15 to TRBJ1-1; the D is unclear. Trimming removed 1 base from V and 4 bases from J, with 13 bases in between. The CDR3 is 15 amino acids. Germline CDR1 LNHNV, CDR2 YYDKDF (reference sequence). CDR3 sequence (DNA): TGTGCCACCAGCAGAGCCATATCAGGCAGCACTGAAGCTTTCTTT. Translated, it gives CATSRAISGSTEAFF.

The V gene is TRBV5-1, the J gene TRBJ2-1; D uncertain. Germline-derived CDR1 and CDR2 are SGHRS and YFSETQ. The CDR3 is 15 amino acids. V was clipped by 2 bases and J by 7 bases, with 16 bases between them. The CDR3 is CASSLSLSGPNEQFF. The DNA for the CDR3 is TGCGCCAGCAGCTTAAGCCTCTCCGGGCCAAATGAGCAGTTCTTC.

This clone was seen at least ten times. As DNA, the CDR3 is TGTGCCAGCAGCCCCGGCTTATACAGATCCGGCGAGCAGTACTTC. It encodes CASSPGLYRSGEQYF. This chain links TRBV9 with TRBJ2-7, with no clear D. The germline V and J ends were trimmed by 4 bases and 6 bases, with 20 bases remaining between them. This CDR3 has 15 residues. The germline CDR1 and CDR2 sequences are SGDLS and YYNGEE.